This T cell receptor beta chain was documented in a study of beta chain features in type 1 diabetes. Every bit of the isolated RNA underwent reverse transcription, so sequencing read expressed TCRB transcripts. Sequencing used immunoSEQ multiplex PCR; TCRdb keeps in-frame clones, though not all of them. The sample records nearly 700,000 clones, under 15% being singletons. General study findings and limits: Type 1 diabetes patients had TCRB CDR3s that were shorter (moderately but significantly so) in all four CD4+ subsets.

About this clone itself: As yet, its antigen is unknown.

CDR3 length equals 14 residues. Trimming stripped 2 bases from V and 0 bases from J, with 8 bases between. The germline CDR1 and CDR2 sequences are MNHNS and SASEGT. V and J are TRBV6-1 and TRBJ2-7; D is unclear. The sequenced sample was naive CD4+ T cells from blood. The receptor was isolated from a man aged 18 to 29 with type 1 diabetes. Written as DNA, the CDR3 is TGTGCCAGCAGTGAAATGGTCAGCTCCTACGAGCAGTACTTC. Translating it yields CASSEMVSSYEQYF.